These 4 T cell receptor beta chains originate from one sample sequenced in a study of tumor-infiltrating lymphocytes in primary liver carcinoma. TCR beta cDNA was prepared out of roughly 450 ng total RNA by means of a constant-region primer. Three-round nested multiplex PCR performed with slightly modified ARM-PCR produced the TCR beta libraries. PCR rounds one and two used TRBV1-TRBV30 forward primers with a C-beta reverse primer for 10 cycles each. TCRdb reprocessed the multiplex PCR reads with MiXCR, giving one entry per CDR3 protein. The profile shows 25,000 to 35,000 distinct CDR3 sequences, approximately 80% of them singletons. The roughly 18-34 mg bulk tissue piece was not sorted before simultaneous RNA and DNA extraction. Material for sequencing was liver tumor tissue from sampling region 5. Subset of the sample: tumor region T5, tumor centre. Receptors originate from a man aged 40-49 years with primary liver carcinoma and hepatitis B virus infection.

As concerns this clonotype: One end of the junction is discordant with germline, which a read error may explain. The DNA for the CDR3 is TGCGCCAGCAGTGAGTCGAGACCCGGGAGAAACGATGAGCATTTCTTC. Amino acid sequence: CASSESRPGRNDEHFF. The rearrangement uses TRBV10-1 and TRBJ2-1; possibly TRBD2 for D (6 bases). CDR3 length: 16 residues. Per the germline V gene, CDR1 is WNHNN and CDR2 is SYGVQD (reference sequence).

The chain is built from TRBV7-2 and TRBJ1-4; D gene unclear. CDR3 size: 14 residues. The germline gives CDR1 SGHTA, CDR2 FQGNSA. Trimming took off 1 base at V and 10 bases at J, with 13 bases between the two ends. The CDR3 is CASSLGEAKGKLFF. DNA of the CDR3: TGTGCCAGCAGCTTAGGAGAGGCTAAAGGAAAACTGTTTTTT.

In regard to this clonotype: Sequence at one end of the junction differs from germline and may be a read error. V gene TRBV7-6 combines with J gene TRBJ1-1; D remains ambiguous. The CDR3 extends over 13 amino acids. The germline gives CDR1 SGHVS, CDR2 FNYEAQ. The CDR3 region has the DNA TGTTCCAGCAGCTTAGGATCCAGCACTGAAGCTTTCTTT. Amino acid sequence: CSSSLGSSTEAFF.

This clonotype has more than one count but fewer than ten. A much larger clone differs from this one at a single base, so this may be a read error. V is TRBV14 and J is TRBJ2-6; the D gene could be TRBD1 or TRBD2 (6 bases each). This CDR3 contains 17 residues. Germline CDR1 and CDR2: SGHDN and FVKESK. The CDR3 protein is CASSRRGDSSGADVLTF. The CDR3 DNA is TGTGCCAGCAGCCGAAGGGGGGATAGCTCTGGGGCCGACGTCCTGACTTTC.